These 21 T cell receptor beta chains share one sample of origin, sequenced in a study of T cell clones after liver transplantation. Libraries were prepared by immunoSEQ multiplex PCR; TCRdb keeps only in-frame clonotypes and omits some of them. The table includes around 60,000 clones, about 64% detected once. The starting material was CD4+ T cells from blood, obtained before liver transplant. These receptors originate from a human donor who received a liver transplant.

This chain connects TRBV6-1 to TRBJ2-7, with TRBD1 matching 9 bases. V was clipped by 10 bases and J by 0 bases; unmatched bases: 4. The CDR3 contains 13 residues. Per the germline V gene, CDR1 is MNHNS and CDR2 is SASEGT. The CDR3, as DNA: TGTGCCACCTGGGACAGGGTCTCCTACGAGCAGTACTTC. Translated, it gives CATWDRVSYEQYF.

CDR3 amino acids: CAISDSTAYEQYF. The CDR3 coding sequence is TGTGCCATCAGTGATTCGACAGCCTACGAGCAGTACTTC. The chain employs TRBV10-3 and TRBJ2-7, with D possibly TRBD1 on 5 matching bases. Trimming cost V 3 bases and J 2 bases, with 8 bases left between them. The CDR3 is made up of 13 amino acids. Looked up from germline, CDR1 is ENHRY and CDR2 is SYGVKD.

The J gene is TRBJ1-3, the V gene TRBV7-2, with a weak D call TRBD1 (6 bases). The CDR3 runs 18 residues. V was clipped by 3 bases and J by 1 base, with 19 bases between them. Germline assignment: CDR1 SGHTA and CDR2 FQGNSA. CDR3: CASSFHRRGGRSGNTIYF. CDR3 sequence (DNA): TGTGCCAGCAGCTTTCACAGGAGGGGGGGACGGTCTGGAAACACCATATATTTT.

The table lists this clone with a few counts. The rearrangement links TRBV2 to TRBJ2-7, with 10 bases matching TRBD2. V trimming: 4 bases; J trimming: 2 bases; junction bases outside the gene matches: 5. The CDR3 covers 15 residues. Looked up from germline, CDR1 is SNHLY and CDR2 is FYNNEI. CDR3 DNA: TGTGCCAGCAGTGGTGGGACTAGCGAGGCCTACGAGCAGTACTTC. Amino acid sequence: CASSGGTSEAYEQYF.

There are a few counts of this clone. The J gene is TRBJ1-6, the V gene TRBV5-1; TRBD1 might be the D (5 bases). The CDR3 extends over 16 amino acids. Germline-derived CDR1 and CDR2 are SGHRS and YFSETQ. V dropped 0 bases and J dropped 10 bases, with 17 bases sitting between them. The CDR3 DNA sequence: TGCGCCAGCAGCTTGGCCGGGGGAGGGCCCGGATCACCCCTCCACTTT. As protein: CASSLAGGGPGSPLHF.

CDR3 in DNA: TGTGCCAGCAGTGACGGGGGGTTGAACACTGAAGCTTTCTTT. The encoded protein is CASSDGGLNTEAFF. This chain connects TRBV25-1 to TRBJ1-1, with D tentatively TRBD1 (5 bases). V gave up 3 bases and J gave up 0 bases, with 8 bases separating them. CDR1 and CDR2 from the germline V gene are MGHDK and SYGVNS. The CDR3 length is 14 residues. The variable domain in full, completed from reference TRBV25-1 and TRBJ1-1, reads EADIYQTPRYLVIGTGKKITLECSQTMGHDKMYWYQQDPGMELHLIHYSYGVNSTEKGDLSSESTVSRIRTEHFPLTLESARPSHTSQYLCASSDGGLNTEAFFGQGTRLTVV.

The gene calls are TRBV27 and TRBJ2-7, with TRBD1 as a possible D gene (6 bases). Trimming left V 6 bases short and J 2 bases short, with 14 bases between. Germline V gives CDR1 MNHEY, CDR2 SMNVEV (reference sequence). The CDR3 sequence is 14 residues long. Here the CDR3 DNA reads TGTGCCAGCAGAAACCCAGGGGAACCCTACGAGCAGTACTTC. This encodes CASRNPGEPYEQYF.

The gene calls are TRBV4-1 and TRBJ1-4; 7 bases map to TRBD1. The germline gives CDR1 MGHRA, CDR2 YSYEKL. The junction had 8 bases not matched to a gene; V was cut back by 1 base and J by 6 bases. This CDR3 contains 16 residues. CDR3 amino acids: CASSQGETGTDEKLFF. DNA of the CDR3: TGCGCCAGCAGCCAAGGGGAGACAGGGACCGATGAAAAACTGTTTTTT.

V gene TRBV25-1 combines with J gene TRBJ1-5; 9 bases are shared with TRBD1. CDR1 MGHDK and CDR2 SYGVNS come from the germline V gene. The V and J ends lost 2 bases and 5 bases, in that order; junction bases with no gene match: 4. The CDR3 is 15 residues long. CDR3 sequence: CASSEPGTGHQPQHF. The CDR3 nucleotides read TGTGCCAGCAGTGAACCCGGGACAGGGCATCAGCCCCAGCATTTT.

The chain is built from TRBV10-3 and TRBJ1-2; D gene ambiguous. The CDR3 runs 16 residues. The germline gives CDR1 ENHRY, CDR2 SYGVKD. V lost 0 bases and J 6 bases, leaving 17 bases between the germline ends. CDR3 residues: CAISESPGRRLDGYTF. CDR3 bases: TGTGCCATCAGTGAGTCCCCCGGCAGGCGACTAGATGGCTACACCTTC.

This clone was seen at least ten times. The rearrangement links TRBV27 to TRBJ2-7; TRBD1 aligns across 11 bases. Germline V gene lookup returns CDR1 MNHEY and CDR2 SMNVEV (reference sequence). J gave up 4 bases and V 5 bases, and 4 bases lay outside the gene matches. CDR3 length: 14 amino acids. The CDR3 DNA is TGTGCCAGCAGTAAGGGACAGGGGGGGTACGAGCAGTACTTC. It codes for CASSKGQGGYEQYF.

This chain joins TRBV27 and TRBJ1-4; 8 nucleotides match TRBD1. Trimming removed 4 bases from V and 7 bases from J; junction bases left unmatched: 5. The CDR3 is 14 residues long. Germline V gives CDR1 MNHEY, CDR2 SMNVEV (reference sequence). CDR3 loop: CASSWGQVGEKLFF. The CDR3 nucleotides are TGTGCCAGCAGTTGGGGACAGGTCGGTGAAAAACTGTTTTTT.

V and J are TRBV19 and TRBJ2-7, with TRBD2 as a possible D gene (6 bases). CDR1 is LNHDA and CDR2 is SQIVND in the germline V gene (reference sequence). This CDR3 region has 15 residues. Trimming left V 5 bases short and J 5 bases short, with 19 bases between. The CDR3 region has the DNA TGTGCCAGTAGTCTAACTTCCGGGAGAGAGAACGAGCAGTACTTC. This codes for CASSLTSGRENEQYF.

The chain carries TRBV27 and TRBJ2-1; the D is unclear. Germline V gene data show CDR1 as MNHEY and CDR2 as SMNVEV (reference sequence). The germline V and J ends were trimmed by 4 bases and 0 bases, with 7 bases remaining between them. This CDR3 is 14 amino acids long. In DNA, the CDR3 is TGTGCCAGCAGTTCCCTCAGCTCCTACAATGAGCAGTTCTTC. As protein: CASSSLSSYNEQFF.

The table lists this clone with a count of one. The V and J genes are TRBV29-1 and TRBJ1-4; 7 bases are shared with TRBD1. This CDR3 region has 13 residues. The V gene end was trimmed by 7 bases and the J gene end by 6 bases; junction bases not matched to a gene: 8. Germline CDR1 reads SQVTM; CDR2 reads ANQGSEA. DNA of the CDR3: TGCAGCGCCCAGACAGGGAAGGATGAAAAACTGTTTTTT. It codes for CSAQTGKDEKLFF.

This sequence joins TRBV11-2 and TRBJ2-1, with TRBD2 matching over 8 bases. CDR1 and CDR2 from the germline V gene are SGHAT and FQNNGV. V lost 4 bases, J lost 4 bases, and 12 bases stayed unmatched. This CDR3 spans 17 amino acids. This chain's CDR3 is CASSSTLSGGIYNEQFF. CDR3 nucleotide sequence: TGTGCCAGCAGCTCAACTCTAAGCGGGGGAATTTACAATGAGCAGTTCTTC.

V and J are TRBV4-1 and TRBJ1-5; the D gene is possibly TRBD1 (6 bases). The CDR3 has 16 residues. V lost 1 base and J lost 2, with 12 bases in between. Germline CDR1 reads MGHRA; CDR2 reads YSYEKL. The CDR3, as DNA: TGCGCCAGCAGCCAAGGGGGGGGGCTGGGCAATCAGCCCCAGCATTTT. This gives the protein CASSQGGGLGNQPQHF.

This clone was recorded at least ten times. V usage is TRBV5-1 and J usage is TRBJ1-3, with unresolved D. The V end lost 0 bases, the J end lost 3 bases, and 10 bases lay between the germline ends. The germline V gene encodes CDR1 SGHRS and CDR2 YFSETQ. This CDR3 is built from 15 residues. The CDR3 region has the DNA TGCGCCAGCAGCTTGGACGGAGATATTGGAAACACCATATATTTT. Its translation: CASSLDGDIGNTIYF.

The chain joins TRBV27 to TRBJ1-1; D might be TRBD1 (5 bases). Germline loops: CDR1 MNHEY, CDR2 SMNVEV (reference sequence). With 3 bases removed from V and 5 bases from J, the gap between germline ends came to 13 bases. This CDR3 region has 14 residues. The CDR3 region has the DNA TGTGCCAGCAGTTTTCAGGGTGGTGGGACTGAAGCTTTCTTT. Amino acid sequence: CASSFQGGGTEAFF.

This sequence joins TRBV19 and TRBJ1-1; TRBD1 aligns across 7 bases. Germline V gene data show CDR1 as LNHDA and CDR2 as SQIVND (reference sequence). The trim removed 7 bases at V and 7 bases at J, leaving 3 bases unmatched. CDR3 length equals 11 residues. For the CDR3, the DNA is TGTGCCAGTACCCGGACAGGTGAAGCTTTCTTT. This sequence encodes CASTRTGEAFF.

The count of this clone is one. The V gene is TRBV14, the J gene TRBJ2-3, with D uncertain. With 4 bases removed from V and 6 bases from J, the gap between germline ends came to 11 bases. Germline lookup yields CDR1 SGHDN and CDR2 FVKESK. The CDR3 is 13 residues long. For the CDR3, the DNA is TGTGCCAGCAGCCCATTTCTGCGGGATACGCAGTATTTT. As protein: CASSPFLRDTQYF.